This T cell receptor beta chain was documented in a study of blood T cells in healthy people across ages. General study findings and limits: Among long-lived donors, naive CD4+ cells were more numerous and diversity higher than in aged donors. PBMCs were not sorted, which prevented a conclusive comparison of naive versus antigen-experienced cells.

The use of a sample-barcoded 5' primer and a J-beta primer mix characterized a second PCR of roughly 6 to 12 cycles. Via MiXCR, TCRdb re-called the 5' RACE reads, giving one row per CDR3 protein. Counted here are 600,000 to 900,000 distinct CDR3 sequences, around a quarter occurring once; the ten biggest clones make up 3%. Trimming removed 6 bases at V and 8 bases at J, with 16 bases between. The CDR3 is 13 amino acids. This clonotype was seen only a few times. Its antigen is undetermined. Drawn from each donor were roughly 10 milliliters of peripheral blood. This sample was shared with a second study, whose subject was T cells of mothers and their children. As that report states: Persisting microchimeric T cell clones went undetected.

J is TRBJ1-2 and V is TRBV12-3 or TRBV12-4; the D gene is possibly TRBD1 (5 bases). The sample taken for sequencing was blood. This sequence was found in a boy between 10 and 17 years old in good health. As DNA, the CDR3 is TGTGCCAGCAGCCCAGGGAAGCCGAACGGCTACACCTTC. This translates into CASSPGKPNGYTF.